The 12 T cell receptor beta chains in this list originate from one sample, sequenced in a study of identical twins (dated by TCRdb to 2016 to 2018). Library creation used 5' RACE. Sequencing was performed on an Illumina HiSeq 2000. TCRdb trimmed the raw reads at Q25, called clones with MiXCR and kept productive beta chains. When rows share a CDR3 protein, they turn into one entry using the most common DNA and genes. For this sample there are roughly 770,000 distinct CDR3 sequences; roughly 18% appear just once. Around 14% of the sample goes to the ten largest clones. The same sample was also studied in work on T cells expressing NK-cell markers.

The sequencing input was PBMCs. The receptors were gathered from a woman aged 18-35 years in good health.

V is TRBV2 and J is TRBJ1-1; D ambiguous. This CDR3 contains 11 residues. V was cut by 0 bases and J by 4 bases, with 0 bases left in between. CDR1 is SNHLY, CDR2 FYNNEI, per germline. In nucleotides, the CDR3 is TGTGCCAGCAGTGAAGCCACTGAAGCTTTCTTT. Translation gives CASSEATEAFF.

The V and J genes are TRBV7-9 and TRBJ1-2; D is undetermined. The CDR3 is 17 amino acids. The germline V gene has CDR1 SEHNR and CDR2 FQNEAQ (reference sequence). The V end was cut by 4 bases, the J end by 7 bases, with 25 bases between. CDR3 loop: CASSSNPASQNRFGYTF. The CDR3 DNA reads TGTGCCAGCAGCTCAAACCCCGCATCCCAAAACCGTTTTGGCTACACCTTC. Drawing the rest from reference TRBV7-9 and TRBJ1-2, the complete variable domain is DTGVSQNPRHKITKRGQNVTFRCDPISEHNRLYWYRQTLGQGPEFLTYFQNEAQLEKSRLLSDRFSAERPKGSFSTLEIQRTEQGDSAMYLCASSSNPASQNRFGYTFGSGTRLTVV.

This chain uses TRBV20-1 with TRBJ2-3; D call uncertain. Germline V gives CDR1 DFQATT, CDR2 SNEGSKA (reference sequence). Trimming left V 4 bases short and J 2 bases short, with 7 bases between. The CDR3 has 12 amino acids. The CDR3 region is CSAKQYTDTQYF. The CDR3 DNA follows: TGCAGTGCTAAACAGTACACAGATACGCAGTATTTT.

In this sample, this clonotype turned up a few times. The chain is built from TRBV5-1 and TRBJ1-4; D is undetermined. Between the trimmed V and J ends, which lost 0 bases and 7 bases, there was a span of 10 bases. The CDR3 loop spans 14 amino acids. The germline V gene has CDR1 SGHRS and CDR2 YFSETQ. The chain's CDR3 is CASSLGGTVEKLFF. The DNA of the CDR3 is TGCGCCAGCAGCTTGGGTGGTACGGTTGAAAAACTGTTTTTT.

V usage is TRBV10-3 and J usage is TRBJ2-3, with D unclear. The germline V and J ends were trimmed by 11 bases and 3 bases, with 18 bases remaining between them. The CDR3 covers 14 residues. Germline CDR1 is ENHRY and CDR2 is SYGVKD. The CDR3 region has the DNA TGTGCCTCTCAGTCAGGCTTTAGGACAGATACGCAGTATTTT. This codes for CASQSGFRTDTQYF.

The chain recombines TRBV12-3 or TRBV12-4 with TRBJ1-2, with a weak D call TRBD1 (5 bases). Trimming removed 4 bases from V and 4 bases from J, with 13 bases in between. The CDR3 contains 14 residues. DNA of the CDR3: TGTGCCAGCAGTTCCGGGACGGGTATCTATGGCTACACCTTC. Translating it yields CASSSGTGIYGYTF.

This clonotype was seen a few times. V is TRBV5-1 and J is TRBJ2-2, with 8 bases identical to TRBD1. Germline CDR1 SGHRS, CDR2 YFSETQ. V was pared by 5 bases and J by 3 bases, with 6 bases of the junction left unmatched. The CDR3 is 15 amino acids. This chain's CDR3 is CASSFSTGDTGELFF. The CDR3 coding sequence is TGCGCCAGCAGTTTCTCGACAGGGGACACCGGGGAGCTGTTTTTT.

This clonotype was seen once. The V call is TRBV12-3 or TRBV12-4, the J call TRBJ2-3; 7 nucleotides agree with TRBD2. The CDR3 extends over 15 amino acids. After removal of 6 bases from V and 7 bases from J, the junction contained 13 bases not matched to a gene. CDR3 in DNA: TGTGCCAGCAGACTAGCGCGATCAAGCGGGAATACGCAGTATTTT. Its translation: CASRLARSSGNTQYF.

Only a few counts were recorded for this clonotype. The CDR3 nucleotides read TGTGCCAGCAGTTGGGTTGGGACAGGGGGCTCGGGTACGCAGTATTTT. Translation gives CASSWVGTGGSGTQYF. The chain recombines TRBV27 with TRBJ2-3; 12 bases are shared with TRBD1. Germline V CDR1 and CDR2: MNHEY, SMNVEV (reference sequence). V dropped 4 bases and J dropped 8; count of bases not matched to a gene: 10. The CDR3 runs to 16 residues.

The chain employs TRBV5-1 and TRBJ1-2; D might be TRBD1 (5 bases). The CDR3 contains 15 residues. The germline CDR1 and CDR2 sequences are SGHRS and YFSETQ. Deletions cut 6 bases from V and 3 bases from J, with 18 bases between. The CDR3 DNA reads TGCGCCAGCACCCTCCTCTTGGGGCAAGACTATGGCTACACCTTC. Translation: CASTLLLGQDYGYTF. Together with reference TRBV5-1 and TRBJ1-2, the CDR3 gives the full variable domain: KAGVTQTPRYLIKTRGQQVTLSCSPISGHRSVSWYQQTPGQGLQFLFEYFSETQRNKGNFPGRFSGRQFSNSRSEMNVSTLELGDSALYLCASTLLLGQDYGYTFGSGTRLTVV.

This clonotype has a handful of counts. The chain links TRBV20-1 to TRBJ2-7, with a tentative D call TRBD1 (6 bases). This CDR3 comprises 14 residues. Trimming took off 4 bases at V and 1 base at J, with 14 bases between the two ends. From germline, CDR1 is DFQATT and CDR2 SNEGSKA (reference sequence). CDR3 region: CSATTGLTSYEQYF. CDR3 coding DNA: TGCAGTGCTACTACAGGGTTAACTTCCTACGAGCAGTACTTC.

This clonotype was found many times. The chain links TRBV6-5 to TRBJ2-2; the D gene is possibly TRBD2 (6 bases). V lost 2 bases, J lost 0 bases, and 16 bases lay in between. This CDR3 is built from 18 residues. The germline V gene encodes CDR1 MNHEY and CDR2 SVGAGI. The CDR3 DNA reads TGTGCCAGCAGTTACGCCTGGGGGGAAACGGCGAACACCGGGGAGCTGTTTTTT. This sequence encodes CASSYAWGETANTGELFF.